This record concerns one T cell receptor (beta chain) sequence. The data belong to a study of blood T cell repertoires in COVID-19. The wider study: Specimens from acute and convalescent COVID-19 originated in the United States, Italy and Spain.

The data were produced by immunoSEQ multiplex PCR, yet TCRdb's version contains in-frame clones alone and is incomplete. The sample holds tens of thousands of clones, roughly 86% seen once. Germline V gene sequence: CDR1 SGHTA, CDR2 FQGNSA. Trimming removed 5 bases from V and 5 bases from J, with 12 bases in between. The CDR3 is 13 amino acids. Sequenced: peripheral blood. The TCR was taken from a woman aged 55 to 70 with acute or convalescent COVID-19. J is TRBJ1-2 and V is TRBV7-2; D is unresolved. The CDR3: CASSPRARYGYTF. In DNA, the CDR3 is TGTGCCAGCAGCCCGAGAGCCCGTTATGGCTACACCTTC.